The 17 T cell receptor beta chains listed next were all sequenced from one sample in a study of regulatory T cells in long-lasting Graves disease. Construction of the TCR beta libraries employed iRepertoire HTBI primers in conjunction with Arm-PCR of CDR3 regions. One entry per CDR3 protein, called by TCRdb with MiXCR from the multiplex PCR reads. The sample lists 350,000 to 400,000 distinct CDR3 sequences; roughly a sixth were seen once. The time point: newly diagnosed GD, antithyroid drugs for less than 3 months. TCR sequences were obtained from RNA taken from PBMCs. Source: peripheral blood mononuclear cells (PBMCs), taken at new diagnosis, from a patient treated with antithyroid drugs. The receptors originated from a female donor with Graves disease.

On this clonotype: A much larger clone is a single base away; this may be a read error. J is TRBJ2-3 and V is TRBV6-2 or TRBV6-3, with 12 bases matching TRBD1. The germline V gene encodes CDR1 MNHEY and CDR2 SVGEGT. The CDR3 length is 16 residues. The CDR3 DNA reads TGTGCCAACAGTTACCGGGACAGGGGGCTGGCAGATACGCAGTATTTT. It encodes CANSYRDRGLADTQYF.

This clonotype was seen many times. The gene calls are TRBV20-1 and TRBJ2-7; 8 nucleotides agree with TRBD1. Looked up from germline, CDR1 is DFQATT and CDR2 is SNEGSKA (reference sequence). The CDR3 spans 16 residues. The junction had 12 bases not matched to a gene; V was cut back by 0 bases and J by 5 bases. The CDR3, as DNA: TGCAGTGCTAGAGATAAGGACAGGGTTCGGCCCCACGAGCAGTACTTC. Translated: CSARDKDRVRPHEQYF.

In this sample, this clonotype turned up many times. The CDR3: CASSLLKSGANVLTF. The CDR3 bases are TGTGCCAGCAGTTTACTTAAGTCTGGGGCCAACGTCCTGACTTTC. This chain joins TRBV28 and TRBJ2-6; D is ambiguous. V was cut by 2 bases and J by 1 base, with 6 bases left in between. Per germline, CDR1 MDHEN and CDR2 SYDVKM. CDR3 length: 15 residues.

This clonotype was counted only a few times. The V and J genes are TRBV12-3 or TRBV12-4 and TRBJ1-4, with D unclear. This CDR3 region has 13 residues. Trimming stripped 6 bases from V and 2 bases from J, with 7 bases between. This chain's CDR3 is CASRRVTNEKLFF. In nucleotides, the CDR3 is TGTGCCAGCAGAAGGGTTACTAATGAAAAACTGTTTTTT.

The genes are TRBV19 and TRBJ1-1; 9 bases match TRBD1. This CDR3 has 17 residues. J lost 0 bases, V lost 1 base, and 6 bases had no gene match. Germline CDR1 reads LNHDA; CDR2 reads SQIVND (reference sequence). The CDR3 reads CASSIVTGGPMNTEAFF. DNA for the CDR3: TGTGCCAGTAGTATAGTCACAGGGGGCCCGATGAACACTGAAGCTTTCTTT.

This clonotype was counted ten times or more. This chain uses TRBV27 with TRBJ2-7; 7 bases align to TRBD1. Germline V gene lookup returns CDR1 MNHEY and CDR2 SMNVEV (reference sequence). V was pared by 6 bases and J by 3 bases, with 8 bases of the junction left unmatched. The CDR3 has 14 residues. DNA of the CDR3: TGTGCCAGCAGCCGGGACAGATACGTCTACGAGCAGTACTTC. Translation: CASSRDRYVYEQYF.

This clonotype has a count of ten or more. The V and J genes are TRBV6-2 or TRBV6-3 and TRBJ2-4, with a possible D match to TRBD1 (5 bases). The V end lost 4 bases, the J end lost 7 bases, and 14 bases lay between the germline ends. Germline V lookup: CDR1 MNHEY, CDR2 SVGEGT. CDR3 length: 14 residues. The CDR3 DNA is TGTGCCAGCAGTTTCGAAACAAAGGGGAACATTCAGTACTTC. This codes for CASSFETKGNIQYF.

This clonotype was detected ten times or more. V is TRBV9 and J is TRBJ2-3, with D possibly matching TRBD2 (6 bases). CDR1 is SGDLS and CDR2 is YYNGEE in the germline V gene. Deletions cut 0 bases from V and 3 bases from J, with 17 bases between. This CDR3 contains 17 residues. CDR3 sequence reads: CASSVDALGGWTDTQYF. CDR3 nucleotide sequence: TGTGCCAGCAGCGTAGATGCTCTGGGGGGATGGACAGATACGCAGTATTTT.

The V call is TRBV20-1, the J call TRBJ2-3, with D hard to call. Germline V lookup: CDR1 DFQATT, CDR2 SNEGSKA (reference sequence). The CDR3 totals 13 residues. V was cut by 4 bases and J by 2 bases, with 10 bases left in between. Here the CDR3 reads CSAKTRATDTQYF. For the CDR3, the DNA is TGCAGTGCTAAAACACGGGCCACAGATACGCAGTATTTT.

This clonotype occurred many times. The J gene is TRBJ2-1, the V gene TRBV12-3 or TRBV12-4; D not certain. The length of the CDR3 is 15 residues. With 5 bases removed from V and 0 bases from J, the gap between germline ends came to 11 bases. This CDR3 reads CASSARTISYNEQFF. CDR3 DNA sequence: TGTGCCAGCAGTGCGCGGACGATCTCCTACAATGAGCAGTTCTTC.

This clonotype was detected many times. This chain's CDR3 is CAIGQDYGYTF. As DNA, the CDR3 is TGTGCCATCGGCCAAGACTATGGCTACACCTTC. The V call is TRBV10-3, the J call TRBJ1-2; no firm D call. The germline V gene encodes CDR1 ENHRY and CDR2 SYGVKD. There are 11 residues in the CDR3. V lost 8 bases, J lost 3 bases, and 7 bases lay in between.

This clonotype was recorded many times. The rearrangement joins TRBV6-2 or TRBV6-3 to TRBJ2-7; D is tentatively TRBD1 or TRBD2 (5 bases each). Trimming pared 7 bases from V and 2 bases from J, leaving 18 bases between. There are 15 residues in the CDR3. Germline values: CDR1 MNHEY, CDR2 SVGEGT. Here the CDR3 reads CASTNGAYDTYEQYF. The CDR3 bases are TGTGCCAGCACCAACGGGGCGTACGATACCTACGAGCAGTACTTC.

This clonotype was recorded many times. The chain uses TRBV27 and TRBJ2-7; TRBD1 or TRBD2 may be the D gene (5 bases each). CDR1 and CDR2 from the germline V gene are MNHEY and SMNVEV (reference sequence). The CDR3 runs to 12 residues. V was clipped by 7 bases and J by 4 bases, with 11 bases between them. DNA for the CDR3: TGTGCCAGCATTGGGACCAAATACGAGCAGTACTTC. It yields the protein CASIGTKYEQYF.

This clonotype appeared many times. V is TRBV3-1 and J is TRBJ2-1; D remains unclear. Trimming cost V 4 bases and J 5 bases, with 9 bases left between them. CDR1 LGHDT and CDR2 YNNKEL come from the germline V gene (reference sequence). The CDR3 runs to 13 residues. CDR3 protein: CASSPEANNEQFF. CDR3 sequence (DNA): TGTGCCAGCAGCCCCGAGGCCAACAATGAGCAGTTCTTC.

V is TRBV10-1 and J is TRBJ2-7; D might be TRBD1 or TRBD2, each matching 5 bases. This CDR3 has 17 residues. From germline, CDR1 is WNHNN and CDR2 SYGVQD (reference sequence). The V end lost 3 bases, the J end lost 0 bases, and 18 bases lay between the germline ends. The DNA for the CDR3 is TGCGCCAGCAGTGACCGGGACGGACGGGGAGTCTCCTACGAGCAGTACTTC. Translated, it gives CASSDRDGRGVSYEQYF.

This clonotype was counted many times. The chain uses TRBV7-2 and TRBJ2-5; D might be TRBD1 or TRBD2, each matching 6 bases. CDR3 length: 14 residues. Per the germline V gene, CDR1 is SGHTA and CDR2 is FQGNSA. V was trimmed by 7 bases and J by 5 bases, leaving 17 bases between them. Here the CDR3 DNA reads TGTGCCAGCAACCCCGGGGGCGGTGGGGAGACCCAGTACTTC. This codes for CASNPGGGGETQYF.

This clonotype has only a few counts. V and J are TRBV9 and TRBJ1-3; D call uncertain. V was shortened by 0 bases and J by 9 bases, with 19 bases between the two germline ends. The V gene's germline CDR1 is SGDLS and CDR2 YYNGEE. The CDR3 totals 16 residues. The CDR3 protein is CASSVEIGLGGSTIYF. In DNA form, the CDR3 reads TGTGCCAGCAGCGTAGAGATCGGATTAGGCGGGAGCACCATATATTTT.